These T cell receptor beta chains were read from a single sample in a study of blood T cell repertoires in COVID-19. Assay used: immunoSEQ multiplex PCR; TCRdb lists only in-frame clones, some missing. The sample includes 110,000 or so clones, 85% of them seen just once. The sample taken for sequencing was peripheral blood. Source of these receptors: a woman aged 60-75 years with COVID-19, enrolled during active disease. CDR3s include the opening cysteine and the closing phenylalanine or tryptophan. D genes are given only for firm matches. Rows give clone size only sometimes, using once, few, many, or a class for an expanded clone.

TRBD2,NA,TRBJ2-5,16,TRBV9,CASSVKRGGGIETQYF
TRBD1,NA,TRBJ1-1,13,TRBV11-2,CASSFRDRDQAFF
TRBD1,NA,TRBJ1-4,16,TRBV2,CASSVGDSTTNEKLFF
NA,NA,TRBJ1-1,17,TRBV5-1,CASSTGWGSGGGTEAFF
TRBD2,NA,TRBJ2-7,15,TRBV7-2,CASSAASGETYEQYF
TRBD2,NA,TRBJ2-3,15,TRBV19,CASCIGGGGRDTQYF
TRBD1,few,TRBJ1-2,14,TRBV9,CASGNRGSHYGYTF
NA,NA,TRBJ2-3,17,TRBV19,CASSTLGGLAGTDTQYF
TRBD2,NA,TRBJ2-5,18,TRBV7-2,CASSLVSLAGGPKGTQYF
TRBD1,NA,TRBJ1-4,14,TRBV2,CASSRQGADEKLFF
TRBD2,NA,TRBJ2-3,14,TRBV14,CASSALAGGDTQYF
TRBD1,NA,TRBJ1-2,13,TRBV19,CASSVGTGGRNTF
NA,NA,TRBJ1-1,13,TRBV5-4,CASSWDRGLTVEF
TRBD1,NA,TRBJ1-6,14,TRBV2,CASSPRQGRSPLHF
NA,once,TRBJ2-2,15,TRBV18,CASSPRQPNTGELFF
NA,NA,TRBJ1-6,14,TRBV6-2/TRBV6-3,CASSYSGANSPLHF
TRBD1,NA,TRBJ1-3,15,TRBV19,CASSIATGTGNTIYF
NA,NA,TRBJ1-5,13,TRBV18,CASSPDRDQPQHF
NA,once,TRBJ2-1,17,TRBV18,CASSPRGGASSYNEQFF
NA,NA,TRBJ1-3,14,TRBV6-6,CASNEAYSGNTIYF